This T cell receptor beta chain was sequenced in a study of T cells in Graves' hyperthyroidism and ophthalmopathy. V lost 6 bases and J lost 0, with 14 bases in between. CDR3 size: 15 residues. Germline loops: CDR1 MGHDK, CDR2 SYGVNS. Uncontrolled infection, other autoimmune disease, pregnancy or lactation excluded patients. Over 9 ml of fresh peripheral blood supplied the PBMCs. The investigators amplified TCR beta CDR3 regions from RNA transcripts. An initial round of RT-PCR targeting the TCR CDR3 relied on the HTBI primer set. TCRdb used MiXCR to reprocess the multiplex PCR reads, holding one entry per CDR3 protein. The data hold about 760,000 distinct CDR3 sequences, with just over 35% observed a single time.

The gene calls are TRBV25-1 and TRBJ1-1; D unclear. This sequence was found in a woman aged 35 to 49 with Graves' hyperthyroidism. Sequencing input: blood. CDR3 coding DNA: TGTGCCAGCAGCCTCCCCGGGAGGATGAACACTGAAGCTTTCTTT. Protein sequence: CASSLPGRMNTEAFF.